This entry lists 9 T cell receptor beta chains sequenced from one sample in a study of HIV-infected patients and healthy controls. Alpha and beta constant-region primers primed reverse transcription of about 500 ng RNA. Alpha and beta chain libraries were made separately by chain-specific third strand synthesis with multiplexing indices. TCRdb re-called the 5' RACE reads with MiXCR, one entry per CDR3 protein. The repertoire has roughly 15,000 distinct CDR3 sequences, approximately 12% of them found once; the top ten carry 35% to 45%. Antiretroviral therapy had run roughly three months, about 14 weeks, before follow-up blood collection. No cell fractionation was done, so the repertoire covers all unsorted peripheral blood T cells. The material was blood, obtained during antiretroviral therapy. These receptors were collected from an adult with HIV infection. The donor label of this sample is uncertain.

This clonotype showed up many times. V is TRBV5-4 and J is TRBJ2-1; 12 nucleotides line up with TRBD2. J lost 2 bases, V lost 4 bases, and 1 base had no gene match. There are 15 residues in the CDR3. The germline CDR1 and CDR2 sequences are SGHNT and YYREEE (reference sequence). Here the CDR3 DNA reads TGTGCCAGCAGCCTAGCGGGGGGGGCCTACAATGAGCAGTTCTTC. It encodes CASSLAGGAYNEQFF. The whole variable domain, remainder taken from reference TRBV5-4 and TRBJ2-1, is ETGVTQSPTHLIKTRGQQVTLRCSSQSGHNTVSWYQQALGQGPQFIFQYYREEENGRGNFPPRFSGLQFPNYSSELNVNALELDDSALYLCASSLAGGAYNEQFFGPGTRLTVL.

This clonotype has a count of ten or more. This chain joins TRBV6-1 and TRBJ2-1; D possibly corresponds to TRBD2 (5 bases). This CDR3 has 12 amino acids. The V gene's germline CDR1 is MNHNS and CDR2 SASEGT. The V gene lost 0 bases and the J gene lost 15 bases, with 12 bases spanning the gap. The CDR3 DNA reads TGTGCCAGCAGTGAAGCGCTCGGGGTGACGTTCTTC. Its translation is CASSEALGVTFF.

This clonotype has a count of ten or more. This chain links TRBV6-5 with TRBJ2-1, with D maybe TRBD2 (5 bases). Trimming pared 5 bases from V and 9 bases from J, leaving 14 bases between. The CDR3 sequence is 13 residues long. Germline lookup yields CDR1 MNHEY and CDR2 SVGAGI. CDR3 DNA: TGTGCCAGCAGTGTAGGCAGAGGGCTTGAGCAGTTCTTC. Its translation: CASSVGRGLEQFF.

This clonotype was seen repeatedly, ten times or more. CDR3 bases: TGTGCCAGCAGTTTAGGACAGGGGGCAATTAATGAGCAGTTCTTC. Its translation: CASSLGQGAINEQFF. The rearrangement uses TRBV12-3 or TRBV12-4 and TRBJ2-1; 10 bases are shared with TRBD1. The junction had 4 bases not matched to a gene; V was cut back by 1 base and J by 7 bases. The length of the CDR3 is 15 residues.

Sample share makes this clonotype large. The chain combines TRBV2 with TRBJ1-5; D gene unclear. CDR3 length: 15 residues. In germline, CDR1 is SNHLY, CDR2 FYNNEI. V dropped 6 bases and J dropped 3 bases, with 15 bases sitting between them. In nucleotides, the CDR3 is TGTGCCAGCAGGGTGACAATAGACAACAATCAGCCCCAGCATTTT. It is translated as CASRVTIDNNQPQHF.

This clonotype was detected many times. This sequence joins TRBV20-1 and TRBJ1-1; D perhaps matches TRBD1 (5 bases). The CDR3 runs 15 residues. V lost 0 bases, J lost 5 bases, and 16 bases lay in between. Germline V gene lookup returns CDR1 DFQATT and CDR2 SNEGSKA (reference sequence). CDR3 region: CSARDAQQGGTEAFF. The CDR3 DNA reads as TGCAGTGCTAGAGATGCGCAGCAGGGAGGTACTGAAGCTTTCTTT.

This clonotype was seen ten or more times. The rearrangement links TRBV10-3 to TRBJ2-1, with 8 bases fitting TRBD2. The J segment lost 3 bases and the V segment lost 2 bases, leaving 12 bases of the junction unmatched. CDR3 length equals 18 residues. Germline CDR1 ENHRY, CDR2 SYGVKD. CDR3 amino acids: CAISERGVAGTLYNEQFF. The CDR3 DNA reads as TGTGCCATCAGTGAGCGGGGGGTAGCGGGAACCCTCTACAATGAGCAGTTCTTC.

This clonotype was picked up many times. This sequence joins TRBV11-2 and TRBJ2-5; D gene unclear. Germline CDR1 SGHAT, CDR2 FQNNGV. The V end lost 3 bases, the J end lost 5 bases, and 10 bases lay between the germline ends. CDR3 length equals 13 residues. The CDR3 is CASSFGNGETQYF. The CDR3 DNA follows: TGTGCCAGCAGCTTTGGTAATGGGGAGACCCAGTACTTC.

At least ten counts were recorded for this clonotype. The chain combines TRBV7-3 with TRBJ2-5; tentatively, D is TRBD2 (5 bases). CDR3 length: 13 residues. CDR1 is SGHTA, CDR2 FQGTGA, per germline. The V end was cut by 5 bases, the J end by 9 bases, with 16 bases between. The CDR3 coding sequence is TGTGCCAGCAGCCTTAGTAGCGAAGCGGCCCAGTACTTC. Its translation is CASSLSSEAAQYF.